This TCR beta chain emerged from a study of tumor-infiltrating lymphocytes in glioblastoma multiforme (dated by TCRdb to 2017 to 2019). About the full investigation: The study tested whether intratumoral genomic heterogeneity fosters TIL diversity by jointly investigating somatic mutations, TIL diversity and immune response activity. Paper-wide results and their limitations: Clone frequencies may be distorted by RNA-based TCR sequencing because unequal numbers of TCR transcripts are carried by T cells. Generalizability is limited because the TCR and somatic mutation analysis included only one glioblastoma patient. T cells were not sorted into functional subsets, and such sorting was noted by the authors as a future improvement.

In the case of this clonotype: Its antigen is currently not known. Base qualities were left out, and no much larger clone turns up one base away.

TCRB libraries were constructed from RNA through three rounds of nested multiplex PCR following a modified ARM-PCR protocol with multiple V-beta primers and a C-beta primer. ProtoScript II Reverse Transcriptase and a C-beta primer were used to synthesize TCRB-specific cDNA from roughly 0.5 ug total RNA. The description of the TCRB libraries did not mention any unique molecular identifiers. In the third PCR, barcodes and adapters were added over roughly 23 cycles with Deep VentR (exo-) polymerase, after which 250-500 bp bands were gel purified. An Illumina HiSeq 2500 was used to sequence the TCRB libraries with 250 bp paired-end reads. The published analysis was carried out like this. The reads were cleaned with Trimmomatic, merged with FLASH and assigned V, D and J segments with MiGEC before being analyzed in VDJtools. The Shannon-Wiener diversity index, calculated using VDJtools, was used to quantify repertoire diversity. Starting from the raw public reads, TCRdb applied fastp trimming at Q25, assembled clones with MiXCR and retained in-frame beta chains. Rows are unified per CDR3 protein, each entry keeping the most common DNA and genes. The authors' filters were not applied to this entry. The sample table holds 30,000 or so distinct CDR3 sequences, of which roughly three fifths were seen once. The ten top clones hold roughly 33% of the sample.

Its CDR3 holds 13 amino acids, cysteine through phenylalanine. This entry keeps only the CDR3 DNA: 39 bases, framed from base 1. Cut back by 11 bases and 6 bases, the V and J ends lie 17 bases apart. The AllPrep DNA/RNA mini kit was used to purify genomic DNA and total RNA at the same time from each of the approximately 11 tumor samples. OD 260/280 ratios above 1.9 and RNA integrity numbers above 6.5 were observed for all RNA. The V and J genes are TRBV12-3 or TRBV12-4 and TRBJ2-1; possibly the D gene is TRBD1, per 5 matching bases. This clonotype was obtained from a male donor with glioblastoma. Specimen: brain tumor tissue. The CDR3 region reads CADTLQGSNEQFF. The bases are TGTGCCGACACACTTCAGGGTTCCAATGAGCAGTTCTTC.